This TCR beta chain was captured in a study of T-cell reconstitution after alpha-beta-depleted transplantation in children. Unique molecular identifiers were incorporated when the TCRbeta library was constructed. TCRdb reanalysed the PCR reads using MiXCR and keeps one entry per CDR3 protein. The data contain about 400,000 distinct CDR3 sequences, about an eighth of them seen just once; the ten biggest clones take up roughly 4.5%. Many counts were recorded for this clonotype. This clonotype was sampled from a human donor who donated a stem cell graft to a child with Fanconi anemia. The source material was PBMCs, sampled from the stem cell graft.

CDR3 sequence: CSASPGHPNTEAFF. As DNA, the CDR3 is TGCAGTGCTTCCCCGGGACACCCGAACACTGAAGCTTTCTTT. The gene calls are TRBV20-1 and TRBJ1-1, with D possibly matching TRBD1 (6 bases). Per germline, CDR1 DFQATT and CDR2 SNEGSKA (reference sequence). The CDR3 is made up of 14 amino acids. Between the trimmed V and J ends, which lost 5 bases and 1 base, there was a span of 14 bases.